This T cell receptor (beta chain) was identified during a study of control samples from healthy donors and cancer patients. There are 13 residues in the CDR3. Germline lookup yields CDR1 MDHEN and CDR2 SYDVKM. V lost 6 bases, J lost 6 bases, and 14 bases lay in between. This table comes from immunoSEQ multiplex PCR, and its TCRdb copy is limited to in-frame clones, with some not included. The sample has approximately 90,000 clones; 90% to 95% are singletons. Material: blood. The TCR sequence derives from a woman in her twenties or thirties in good health. This chain joins TRBV28 and TRBJ1-2; TRBD1 might be the D (6 bases). In DNA form, the CDR3 reads TGTGCCAGCAGGCTAACAGGGTCAGATGGCTACACCTTC. Its protein product is CASRLTGSDGYTF.